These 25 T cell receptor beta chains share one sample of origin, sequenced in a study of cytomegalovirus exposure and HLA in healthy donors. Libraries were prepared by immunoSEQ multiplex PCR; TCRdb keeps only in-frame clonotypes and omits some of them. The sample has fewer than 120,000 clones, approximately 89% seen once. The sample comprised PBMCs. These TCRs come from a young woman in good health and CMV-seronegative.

CDR3 coding DNA: TGCGCCAGCCGAGAAACAGGGATGGTCACAGATACGCAGTATTTT. Its protein is CASRETGMVTDTQYF. The chain is built from TRBV5-1 and TRBJ2-3; weak D call: TRBD1 (6 bases). Trimming stripped 7 bases from V and 2 bases from J, with 17 bases between. Germline CDR1 SGHRS, CDR2 YFSETQ. CDR3 length: 15 residues.

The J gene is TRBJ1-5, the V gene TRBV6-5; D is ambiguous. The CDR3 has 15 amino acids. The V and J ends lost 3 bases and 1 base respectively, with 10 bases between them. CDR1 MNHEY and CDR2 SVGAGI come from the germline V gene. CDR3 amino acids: CASSYGVGSNQPQHF. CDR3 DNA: TGTGCCAGCAGTTATGGAGTAGGCAGCAATCAGCCCCAGCATTTT.

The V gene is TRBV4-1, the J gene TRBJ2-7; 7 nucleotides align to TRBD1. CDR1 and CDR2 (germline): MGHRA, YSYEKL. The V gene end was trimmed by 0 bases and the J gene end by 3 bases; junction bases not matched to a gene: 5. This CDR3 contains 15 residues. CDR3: CASSQDENRGYEQYF. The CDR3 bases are TGCGCCAGCAGCCAAGATGAGAACAGGGGCTACGAGCAGTACTTC.

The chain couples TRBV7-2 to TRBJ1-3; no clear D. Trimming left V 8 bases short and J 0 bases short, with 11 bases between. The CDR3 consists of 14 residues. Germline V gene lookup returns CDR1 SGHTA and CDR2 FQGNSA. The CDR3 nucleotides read TGTGCCAGCGGAGGACGGAACTCTGGAAACACCATATATTTT. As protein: CASGGRNSGNTIYF.

CDR3: CASSGGQGRVAFF. The CDR3 DNA reads TGTGCCAGCAGTGGGGGACAGGGCCGAGTCGCTTTCTTT. The chain combines TRBV28 with TRBJ1-1, with 9 bases matching TRBD1. Germline V gives CDR1 MDHEN, CDR2 SYDVKM. CDR3 size: 13 residues. Trimming cost V 5 bases and J 11 bases; bases outside gene matches: 9.

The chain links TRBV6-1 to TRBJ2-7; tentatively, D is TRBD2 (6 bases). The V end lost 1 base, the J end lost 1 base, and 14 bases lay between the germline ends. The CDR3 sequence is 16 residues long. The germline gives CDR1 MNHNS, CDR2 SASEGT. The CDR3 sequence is CASSEGGPGLSYEQYF. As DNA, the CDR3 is TGTGCCAGCAGTGAAGGCGGTCCGGGACTTTCCTACGAGCAGTACTTC.

For the CDR3, the DNA is TGTGCCAGCTCACCCCCCGGGACATCGCTCTCCTACGAGCAGTACTTC. Translation gives CASSPPGTSLSYEQYF. The rearrangement uses TRBV18 and TRBJ2-7; tentative D call: TRBD1 (6 bases). The CDR3 sequence is 16 residues long. V dropped 3 bases and J dropped 0 bases, with 15 bases sitting between them. Germline V gene sequence: CDR1 KGHSH, CDR2 LQKENI.

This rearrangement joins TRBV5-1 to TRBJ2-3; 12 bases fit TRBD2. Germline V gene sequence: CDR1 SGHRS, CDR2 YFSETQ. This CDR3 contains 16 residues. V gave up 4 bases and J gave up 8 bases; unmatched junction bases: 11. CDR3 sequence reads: CASSLGLAGSLGTQYF. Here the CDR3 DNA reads TGCGCCAGCAGCCTTGGACTAGCGGGGTCTCTAGGTACGCAGTATTTT.

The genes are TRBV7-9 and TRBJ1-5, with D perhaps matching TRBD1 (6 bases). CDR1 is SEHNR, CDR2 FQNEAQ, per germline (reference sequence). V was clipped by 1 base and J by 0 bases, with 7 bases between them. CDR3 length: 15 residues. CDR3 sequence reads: CASSLGGLSNQPQHF. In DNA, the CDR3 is TGTGCCAGCAGCTTAGGGGGGCTTAGCAATCAGCCCCAGCATTTT. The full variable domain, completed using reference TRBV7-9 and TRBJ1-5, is DTGVSQNPRHKITKRGQNVTFRCDPISEHNRLYWYRQTLGQGPEFLTYFQNEAQLEKSRLLSDRFSAERPKGSFSTLEIQRTEQGDSAMYLCASSLGGLSNQPQHFGDGTRLSIL.

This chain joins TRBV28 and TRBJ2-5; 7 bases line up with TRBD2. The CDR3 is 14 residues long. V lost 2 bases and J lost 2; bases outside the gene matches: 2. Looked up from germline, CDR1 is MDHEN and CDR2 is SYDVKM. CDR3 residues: CASSLTGGQETQYF. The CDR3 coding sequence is TGTGCCAGCAGTTTAACCGGGGGGCAAGAGACCCAGTACTTC.

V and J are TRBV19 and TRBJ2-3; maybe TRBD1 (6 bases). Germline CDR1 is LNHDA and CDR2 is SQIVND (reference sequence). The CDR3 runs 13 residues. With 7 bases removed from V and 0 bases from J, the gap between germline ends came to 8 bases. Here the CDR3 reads CASTTGSTDTQYF. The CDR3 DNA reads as TGTGCCAGTACGACAGGTAGCACAGATACGCAGTATTTT.

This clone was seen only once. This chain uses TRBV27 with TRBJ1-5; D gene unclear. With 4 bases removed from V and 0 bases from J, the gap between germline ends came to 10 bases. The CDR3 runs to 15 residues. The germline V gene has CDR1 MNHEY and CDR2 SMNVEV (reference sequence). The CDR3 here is CASSSGGYSNQPQHF. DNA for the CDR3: TGTGCCAGCAGTTCCGGCGGGTATAGCAATCAGCCCCAGCATTTT.

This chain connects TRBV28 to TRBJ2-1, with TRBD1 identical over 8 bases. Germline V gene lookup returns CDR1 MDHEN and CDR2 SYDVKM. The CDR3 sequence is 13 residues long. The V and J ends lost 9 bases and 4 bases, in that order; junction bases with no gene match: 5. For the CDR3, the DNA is TGTGCCAGTCGGACAGGGATGTACAATGAGCAGTTCTTC. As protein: CASRTGMYNEQFF.

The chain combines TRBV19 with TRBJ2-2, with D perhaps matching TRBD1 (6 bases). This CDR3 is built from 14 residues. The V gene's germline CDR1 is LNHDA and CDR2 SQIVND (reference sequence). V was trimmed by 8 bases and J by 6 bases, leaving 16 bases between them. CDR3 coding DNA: TGTGCCAGTCTAAATCTTAACAGGGCCGGGGAGCTGTTTTTT. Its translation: CASLNLNRAGELFF.

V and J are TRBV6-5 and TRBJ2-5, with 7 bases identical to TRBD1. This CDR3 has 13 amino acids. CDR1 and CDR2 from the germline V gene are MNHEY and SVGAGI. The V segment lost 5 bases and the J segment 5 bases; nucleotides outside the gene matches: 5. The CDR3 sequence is CASSPGTAETQYF. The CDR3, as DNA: TGTGCCAGCAGTCCCGGGACAGCTGAGACCCAGTACTTC.

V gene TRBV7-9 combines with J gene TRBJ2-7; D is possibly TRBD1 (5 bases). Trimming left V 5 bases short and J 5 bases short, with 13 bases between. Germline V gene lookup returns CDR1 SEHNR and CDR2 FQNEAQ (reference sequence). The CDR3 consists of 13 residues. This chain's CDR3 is CASSDSHADEQYF. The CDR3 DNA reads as TGTGCCAGCAGCGACAGCCATGCGGACGAGCAGTACTTC.

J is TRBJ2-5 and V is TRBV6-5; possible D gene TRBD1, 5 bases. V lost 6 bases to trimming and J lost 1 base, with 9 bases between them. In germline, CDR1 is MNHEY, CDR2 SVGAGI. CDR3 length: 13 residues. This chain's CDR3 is CASRLRVQETQYF. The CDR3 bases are TGTGCCAGCAGGCTCAGGGTCCAAGAGACCCAGTACTTC.

The CDR3 coding sequence is TGTGCCAGCAGTTTCAAGGGGATGGCAACGCAGTATTTT. Its protein is CASSFKGMATQYF. The chain recombines TRBV27 with TRBJ2-3; the D gene is possibly TRBD1 (5 bases). The CDR3 loop spans 13 amino acids. CDR1 and CDR2 from the germline V gene are MNHEY and SMNVEV (reference sequence). V was shortened by 3 bases and J by 9 bases, with 13 bases between the two germline ends.

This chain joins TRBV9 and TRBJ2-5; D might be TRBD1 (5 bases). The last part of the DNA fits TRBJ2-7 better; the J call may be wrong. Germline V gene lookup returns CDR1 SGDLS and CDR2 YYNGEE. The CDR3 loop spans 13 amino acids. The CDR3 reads CASSPDSTYEQYF. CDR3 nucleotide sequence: TGTGCCAGCAGCCCCGACAGTACCTACGAGCAGTACTTC.

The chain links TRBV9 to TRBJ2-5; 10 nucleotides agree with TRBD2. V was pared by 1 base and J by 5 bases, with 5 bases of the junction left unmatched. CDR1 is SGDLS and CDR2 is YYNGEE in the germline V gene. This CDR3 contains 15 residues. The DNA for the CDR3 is TGTGCCAGCAGCGTAAGCGGGGGGGCAGGTGAGACCCAGTACTTC. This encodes CASSVSGGAGETQYF.

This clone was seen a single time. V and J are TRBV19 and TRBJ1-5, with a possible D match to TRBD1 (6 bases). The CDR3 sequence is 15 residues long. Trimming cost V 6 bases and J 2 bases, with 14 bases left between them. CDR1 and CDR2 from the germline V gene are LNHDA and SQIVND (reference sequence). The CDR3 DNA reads TGTGCCAGTAGGCCTCCGGACAGAGGCAATCAGCCCCAGCATTTT. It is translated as CASRPPDRGNQPQHF.

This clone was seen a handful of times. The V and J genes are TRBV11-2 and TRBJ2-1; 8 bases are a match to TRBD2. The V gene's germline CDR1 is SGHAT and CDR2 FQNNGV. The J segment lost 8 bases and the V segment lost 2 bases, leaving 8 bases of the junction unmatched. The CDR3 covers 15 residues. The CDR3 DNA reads TGTGCCAGCAGCTTAAACCAGCGGGAGACGGATGAGCAGTTCTTC. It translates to CASSLNQRETDEQFF.

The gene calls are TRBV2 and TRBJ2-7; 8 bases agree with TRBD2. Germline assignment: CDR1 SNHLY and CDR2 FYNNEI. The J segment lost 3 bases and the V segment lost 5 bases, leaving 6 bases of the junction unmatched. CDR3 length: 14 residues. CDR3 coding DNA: TGTGCCAGCAGTTTAGCGGGGCCCAGCTACGAGCAGTACTTC. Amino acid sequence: CASSLAGPSYEQYF.

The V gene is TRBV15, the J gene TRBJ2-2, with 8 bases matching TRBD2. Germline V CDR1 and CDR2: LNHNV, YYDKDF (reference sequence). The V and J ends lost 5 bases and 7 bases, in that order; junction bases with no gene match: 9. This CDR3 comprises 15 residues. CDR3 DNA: TGTGCCACCAGCCCCGGGGGGGCCAGGATCGGGGAGCTGTTTTTT. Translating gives CATSPGGARIGELFF.

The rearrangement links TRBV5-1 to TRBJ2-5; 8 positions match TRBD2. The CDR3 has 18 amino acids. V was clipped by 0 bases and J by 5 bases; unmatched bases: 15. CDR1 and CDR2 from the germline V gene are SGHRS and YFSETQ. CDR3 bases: TGCGCCAGCAGCTTGGCGACGATGACGGGGGGGACCCGGGAGACCCAGTACTTC. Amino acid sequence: CASSLATMTGGTRETQYF. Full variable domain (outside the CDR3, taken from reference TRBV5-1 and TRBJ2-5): KAGVTQTPRYLIKTRGQQVTLSCSPISGHRSVSWYQQTPGQGLQFLFEYFSETQRNKGNFPGRFSGRQFSNSRSEMNVSTLELGDSALYLCASSLATMTGGTRETQYFGPGTRLLVL.